These 8 T cell receptor beta chains were all obtained from the same sample, sequenced in a study of CD8 T cells in ankylosing spondylitis. Study findings and constraints: A TCR beta motif of roughly eight highly homologous variants seemed to mark ankylosing spondylitis blood.

TCRdb re-called the 5' RACE reads with MiXCR, one entry per CDR3 protein. The sample consists of approximately 440,000 distinct CDR3 sequences, roughly 15% of them appearing once. Their cognate antigens are unknown. The specimen was blood, either unsorted or a sorted T cell fraction (not recorded which). The receptors shown here come from a male donor with ankylosing spondylitis.

This clonotype was seen a few times. The chain is built from TRBV30 and TRBJ1-5, with D possibly TRBD1 on 5 matching bases. CDR3 length equals 15 residues. Germline CDR1 and CDR2: GTSNPN and SVGIG (reference sequence). V was cut by 0 bases and J by 7 bases, with 16 bases left in between. CDR3 residues: CAWSVPGSSDQPQHF. The CDR3 DNA sequence: TGTGCCTGGAGTGTGCCAGGGTCGAGTGACCAGCCCCAGCATTTT. Complete variable domain (other parts from reference TRBV30 and TRBJ1-5): SQTIHQWPATLVQPVGSPLSLECTVEGTSNPNLYWYRQAAGRGLQLLFYSVGIGQISSEVPQNLSASRPQDRQFILSSKKLLLSDSGFYLCAWSVPGSSDQPQHFGDGTRLSIL.

Concerning this clonotype: The junction differs from germline at one of its ends, possibly a read error. The J gene is TRBJ1-3, the V gene TRBV12-3 or TRBV12-4; D perhaps matches TRBD1 (5 bases). The CDR3 is made up of 19 amino acids. CDR3 sequence (DNA): TGTACCAGCAGTTCCTCCACCCACAGGAAAGGCGTCTCTGGAAACACCATATATTTT. Translating gives CTSSSSTHRKGVSGNTIYF.

This clonotype was observed a few times. Written as DNA, the CDR3 is TGTGCCACCGGGACAGGGAGAGGGGAGCAGTACTTC. Translated: CATGTGRGEQYF. The rearrangement links TRBV2 to TRBJ2-7; TRBD1 aligns across 9 bases. The V gene end was trimmed by 10 bases and the J gene end by 7 bases; junction bases not matched to a gene: 8. Per the germline V gene, CDR1 is SNHLY and CDR2 is FYNNEI. This CDR3 is 12 amino acids long.

This clonotype turned up a few times. The chain links TRBV6-4 to TRBJ1-2; unclear D gene. In germline, CDR1 is MRHNA, CDR2 SNTAGT. There are 10 residues in the CDR3. The V gene lost 10 bases and the J gene lost 2 bases, with 5 bases spanning the gap. CDR3 residues: CATRNYGYTF. As DNA, the CDR3 is TGTGCCACCCGGAACTATGGCTACACCTTC.

This clonotype appeared a single time. This chain joins TRBV28 and TRBJ2-5, with unresolved D. This CDR3 contains 15 residues. Germline-derived CDR1 and CDR2 are MDHEN and SYDVKM. V lost 6 bases and J 2 bases, leaving 16 bases between the germline ends. DNA of the CDR3: TGTGCCAGCAGGACCCCAAATATTCCACAAGAGACCCAGTACTTC. This gives the protein CASRTPNIPQETQYF.

There are a few counts of this clonotype. This chain joins TRBV18 and TRBJ2-7; D gene uncertain. V lost 2 bases, J lost 3 bases, and 11 bases lay in between. The CDR3 is 14 amino acids. Germline V gene sequence: CDR1 KGHSH, CDR2 LQKENI. CDR3 residues: CASSPGVGNYEQYF. The CDR3 DNA is TGTGCCAGCTCACCAGGAGTGGGAAACTACGAGCAGTACTTC.

This clonotype has at least ten counts. The gene calls are TRBV11-1 and TRBJ1-3; the D gene is possibly TRBD1 (6 bases). This CDR3 comprises 18 residues. The V gene lost 7 bases and the J gene lost 2 bases, with 24 bases spanning the gap. The germline V gene has CDR1 SGHAT and CDR2 FQDESV (reference sequence). CDR3 in DNA: TGTGCCAGCAACCAAGCGGGGGGCAAAGCGTCCGCTGGAAACACCATATATTTT. Its translation: CASNQAGGKASAGNTIYF.

The chain links TRBV3-1 to TRBJ1-6; 9 bases are shared with TRBD1. The ends lost 4 bases at V and 9 bases at J; junction bases unmatched: 10. This CDR3 comprises 16 residues. Germline loops: CDR1 LGHDT, CDR2 YNNKEL (reference sequence). The CDR3: CASSRKGQGSSSPLHF. CDR3 sequence (DNA): TGTGCCAGCAGCCGGAAAGGACAGGGGTCGAGTTCACCCCTCCACTTT. Full variable domain (rest looked up from reference TRBV3-1 and TRBJ1-6): DTAVSQTPKYLVTQMGNDKSIKCEQNLGHDTMYWYKQDSKKFLKIMFSYNNKELIINETVPNRFSPKSPDKAHLNLHINSLELGDSAVYFCASSRKGQGSSSPLHFGNGTRLTVT.